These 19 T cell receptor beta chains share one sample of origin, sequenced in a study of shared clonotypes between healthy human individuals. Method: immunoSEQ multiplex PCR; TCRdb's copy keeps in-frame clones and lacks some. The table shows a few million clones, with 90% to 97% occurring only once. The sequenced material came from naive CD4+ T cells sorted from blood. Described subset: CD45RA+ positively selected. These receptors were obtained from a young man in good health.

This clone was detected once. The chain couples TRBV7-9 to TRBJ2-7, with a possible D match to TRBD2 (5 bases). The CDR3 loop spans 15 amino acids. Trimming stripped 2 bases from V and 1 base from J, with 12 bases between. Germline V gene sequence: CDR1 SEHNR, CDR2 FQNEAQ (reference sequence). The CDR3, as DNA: TGTGCCAGCAGCTTATCATTAGCGCAATCCTACGAGCAGTACTTC. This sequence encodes CASSLSLAQSYEQYF.

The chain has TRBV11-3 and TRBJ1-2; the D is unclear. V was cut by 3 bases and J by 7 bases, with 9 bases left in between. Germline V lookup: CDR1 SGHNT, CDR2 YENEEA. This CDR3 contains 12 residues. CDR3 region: CASSFLKGGYTF. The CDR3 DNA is TGTGCCAGCAGCTTTTTAAAGGGTGGCTACACCTTC.

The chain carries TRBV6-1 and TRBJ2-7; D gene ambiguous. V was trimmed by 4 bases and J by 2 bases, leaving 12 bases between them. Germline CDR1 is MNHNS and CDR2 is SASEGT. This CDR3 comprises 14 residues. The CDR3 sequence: CASSVDGFTYEQYF. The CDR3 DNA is TGTGCCAGCAGTGTTGATGGGTTCACCTACGAGCAGTACTTC.

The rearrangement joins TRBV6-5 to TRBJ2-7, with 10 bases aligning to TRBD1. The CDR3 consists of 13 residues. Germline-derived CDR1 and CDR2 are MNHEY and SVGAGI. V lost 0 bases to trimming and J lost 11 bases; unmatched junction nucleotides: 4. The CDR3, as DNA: TGTGCCAGCAGTTACTCTATGGGGACAGGGGAGTACTTC. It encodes CASSYSMGTGEYF.

The CDR3 sequence: CASRLNSNQPQHF. In nucleotides, the CDR3 is TGTGCCAGCAGACTAAATAGCAATCAGCCCCAGCATTTT. The chain employs TRBV6-5 and TRBJ1-5, with no clear D. The V end was cut by 6 bases, the J end by 0 bases, with 6 bases between. Germline CDR1 and CDR2: MNHEY and SVGAGI. This CDR3 comprises 13 residues.

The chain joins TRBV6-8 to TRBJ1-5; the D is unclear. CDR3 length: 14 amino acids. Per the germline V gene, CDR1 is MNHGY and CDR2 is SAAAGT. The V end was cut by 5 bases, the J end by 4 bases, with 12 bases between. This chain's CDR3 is CASSKPTANQPQHF. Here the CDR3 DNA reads TGTGCCAGCAGTAAACCGACGGCAAATCAGCCCCAGCATTTT.

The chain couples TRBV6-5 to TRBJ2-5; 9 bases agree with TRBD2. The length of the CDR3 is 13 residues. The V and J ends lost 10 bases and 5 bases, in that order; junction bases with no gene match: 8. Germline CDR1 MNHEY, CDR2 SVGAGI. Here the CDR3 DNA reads TGTGCCACCGAGCGGGAGGTGGGGGAGACCCAGTACTTC. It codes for CATEREVGETQYF.

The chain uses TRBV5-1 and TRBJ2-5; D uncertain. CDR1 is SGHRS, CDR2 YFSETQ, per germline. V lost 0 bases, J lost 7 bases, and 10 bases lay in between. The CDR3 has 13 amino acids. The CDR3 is CASSLEGPGTQYF. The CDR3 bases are TGCGCCAGCAGCTTGGAGGGCCCGGGGACCCAGTACTTC.

The CDR3: CASTRRAGDYGYTF. CDR3 nucleotides: TGTGCCAGCACCAGAAGAGCAGGGGACTATGGCTACACCTTC. The V and J genes are TRBV5-6 and TRBJ1-2; tentative D call: TRBD1 (6 bases). The CDR3 sequence is 14 residues long. Germline loops: CDR1 SGHDT, CDR2 YYEEEE. Trimming removed 6 bases at V and 3 bases at J, with 15 bases between.

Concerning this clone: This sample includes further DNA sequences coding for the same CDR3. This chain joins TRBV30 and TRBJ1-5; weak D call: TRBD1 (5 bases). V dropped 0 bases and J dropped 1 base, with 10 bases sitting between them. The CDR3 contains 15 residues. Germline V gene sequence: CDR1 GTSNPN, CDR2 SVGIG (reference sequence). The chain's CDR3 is CAWSVRGASNQPQHF. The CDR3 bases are TGTGCCTGGAGTGTACGAGGGGCAAGCAATCAGCCCCAGCATTTT.

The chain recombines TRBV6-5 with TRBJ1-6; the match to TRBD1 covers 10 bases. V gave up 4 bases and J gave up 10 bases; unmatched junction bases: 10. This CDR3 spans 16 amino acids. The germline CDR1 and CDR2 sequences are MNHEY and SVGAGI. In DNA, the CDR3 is TGTGCCAGCAGTTCCATCTCAGGGACAGGGGCATCACCCCTCCACTTT. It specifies CASSSISGTGASPLHF.

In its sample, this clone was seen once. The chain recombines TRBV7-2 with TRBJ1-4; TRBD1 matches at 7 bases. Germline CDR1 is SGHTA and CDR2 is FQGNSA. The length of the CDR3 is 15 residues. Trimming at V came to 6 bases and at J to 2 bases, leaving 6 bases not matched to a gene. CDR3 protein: CASRLDRETNEKLFF. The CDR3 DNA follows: TGTGCCAGCAGGCTCGACAGGGAGACTAATGAAAAACTGTTTTTT. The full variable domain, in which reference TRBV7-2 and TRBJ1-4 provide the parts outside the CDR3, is GAGVSQSPSNKVTEKGKDVELRCDPISGHTALYWYRQSLGQGLEFLIYFQGNSAPDKSGLPSDRFSAERTGGSVSTLTIQRTQQEDSAVYLCASRLDRETNEKLFFGSGTQLSVL.

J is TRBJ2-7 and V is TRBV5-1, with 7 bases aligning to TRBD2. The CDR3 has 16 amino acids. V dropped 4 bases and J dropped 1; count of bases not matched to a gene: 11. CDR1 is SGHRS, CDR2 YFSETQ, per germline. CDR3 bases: TGCGCCAGCAGCCCTTGGGCTAGCGGAAATTCCTACGAGCAGTACTTC. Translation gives CASSPWASGNSYEQYF.

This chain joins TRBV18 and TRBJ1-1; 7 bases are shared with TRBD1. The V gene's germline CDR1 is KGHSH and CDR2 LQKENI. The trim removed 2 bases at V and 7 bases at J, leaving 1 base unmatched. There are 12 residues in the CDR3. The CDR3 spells CASSPRGLEAFF. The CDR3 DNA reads TGTGCCAGCTCACCAAGGGGGCTTGAAGCTTTCTTT.

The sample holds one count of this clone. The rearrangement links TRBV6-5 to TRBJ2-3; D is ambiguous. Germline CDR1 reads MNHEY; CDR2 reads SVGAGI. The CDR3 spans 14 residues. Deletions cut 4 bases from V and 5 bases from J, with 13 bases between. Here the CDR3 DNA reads TGTGCCAGCAGTTCGTCGAAGGCCGGAGATACGCAGTATTTT. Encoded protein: CASSSSKAGDTQYF.

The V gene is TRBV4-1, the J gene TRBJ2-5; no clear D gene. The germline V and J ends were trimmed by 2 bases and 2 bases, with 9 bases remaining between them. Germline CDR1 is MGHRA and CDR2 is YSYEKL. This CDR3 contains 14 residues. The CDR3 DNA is TGCGCCAGCAGCCAATTGACGCGGCAAGAGACCCAGTACTTC. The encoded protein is CASSQLTRQETQYF.

This CDR3 reads CASSSRDRGLSPLHF. For the CDR3, the DNA is TGTGCCAGCAGCTCAAGGGACAGGGGGCTTTCACCCCTCCACTTT. V and J are TRBV5-6 and TRBJ1-6; 12 bases fit TRBD1. The V gene's germline CDR1 is SGHDT and CDR2 YYEEEE. J gave up 9 bases and V 3 bases, and 4 bases lay outside the gene matches. This CDR3 comprises 15 residues. Looking up the rest from reference TRBV5-6 and TRBJ1-6 gives the full variable domain: DAGVTQSPTHLIKTRGQQVTLRCSPKSGHDTVSWYQQALGQGPQFIFQYYEEEERQRGNFPDRFSGHQFPNYSSELNVNALLLGDSALYLCASSSRDRGLSPLHFGNGTRLTVT.

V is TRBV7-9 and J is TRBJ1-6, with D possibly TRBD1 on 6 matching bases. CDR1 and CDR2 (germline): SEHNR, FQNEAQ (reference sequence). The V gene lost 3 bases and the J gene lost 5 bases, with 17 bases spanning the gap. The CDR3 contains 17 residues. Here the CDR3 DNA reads TGTGCCAGCAGCTTCCTCCCAGGGGTCCCGAATAATTCACCCCTCCACTTT. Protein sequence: CASSFLPGVPNNSPLHF.

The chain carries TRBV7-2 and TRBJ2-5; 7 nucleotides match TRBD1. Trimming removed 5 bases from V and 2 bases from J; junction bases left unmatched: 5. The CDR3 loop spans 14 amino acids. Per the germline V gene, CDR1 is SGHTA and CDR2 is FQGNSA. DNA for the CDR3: TGTGCCAGCAGCCTTCCGGGACAGCAAGAGACCCAGTACTTC. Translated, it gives CASSLPGQQETQYF.